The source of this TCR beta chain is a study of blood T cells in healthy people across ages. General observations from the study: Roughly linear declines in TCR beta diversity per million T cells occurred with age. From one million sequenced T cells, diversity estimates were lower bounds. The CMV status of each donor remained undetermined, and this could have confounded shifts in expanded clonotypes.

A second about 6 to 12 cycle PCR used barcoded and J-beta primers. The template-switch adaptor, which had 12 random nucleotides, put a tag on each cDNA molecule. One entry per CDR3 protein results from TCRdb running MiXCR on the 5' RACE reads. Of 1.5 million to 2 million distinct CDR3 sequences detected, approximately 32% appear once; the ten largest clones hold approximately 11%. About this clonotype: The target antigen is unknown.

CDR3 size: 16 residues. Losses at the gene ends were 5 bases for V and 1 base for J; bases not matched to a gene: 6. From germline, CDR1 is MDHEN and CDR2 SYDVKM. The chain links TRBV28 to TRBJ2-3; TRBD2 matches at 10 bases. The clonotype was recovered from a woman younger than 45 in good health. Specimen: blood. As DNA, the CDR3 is TGTGCCAGCAGTCACCTAGCGGGGGTCCGCACAGATACGCAGTATTTT. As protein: CASSHLAGVRTDTQYF.